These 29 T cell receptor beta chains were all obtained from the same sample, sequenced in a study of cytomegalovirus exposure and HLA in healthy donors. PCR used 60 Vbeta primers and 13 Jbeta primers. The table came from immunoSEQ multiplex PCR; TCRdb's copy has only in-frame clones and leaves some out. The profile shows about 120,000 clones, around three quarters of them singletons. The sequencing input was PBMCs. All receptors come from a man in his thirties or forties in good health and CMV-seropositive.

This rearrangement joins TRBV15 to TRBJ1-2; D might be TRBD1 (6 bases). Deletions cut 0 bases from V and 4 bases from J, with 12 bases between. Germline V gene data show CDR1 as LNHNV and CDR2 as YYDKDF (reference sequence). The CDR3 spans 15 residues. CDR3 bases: TGTGCCACCAGCAGAGATCTTGGGGGCGGCTATGGCTACACCTTC. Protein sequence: CATSRDLGGGYGYTF.

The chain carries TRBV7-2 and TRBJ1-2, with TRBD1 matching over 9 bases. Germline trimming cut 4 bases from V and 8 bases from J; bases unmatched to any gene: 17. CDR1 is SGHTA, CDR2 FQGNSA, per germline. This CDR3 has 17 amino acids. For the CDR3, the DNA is TGTGCCAGCAGCTCATTAGACCGGGACAGGGTCCTCCGGGGCTACACCTTC. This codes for CASSSLDRDRVLRGYTF. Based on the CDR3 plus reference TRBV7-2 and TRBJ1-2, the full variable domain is GAGVSQSPSNKVTEKGKDVELRCDPISGHTALYWYRQSLGQGLEFLIYFQGNSAPDKSGLPSDRFSAERTGGSVSTLTIQRTQQEDSAVYLCASSSLDRDRVLRGYTFGSGTRLTVV.

CDR3 in amino acids: CASSPLGQGGEQYF. The CDR3 nucleotides are TGTGCCAGCTCACCATTAGGACAGGGGGGCGAGCAGTACTTC. The chain links TRBV18 to TRBJ2-7; 10 nucleotides align to TRBD1. The V gene end was trimmed by 2 bases and the J gene end by 6 bases; junction bases not matched to a gene: 4. In germline, CDR1 is KGHSH, CDR2 LQKENI. This CDR3 has 14 residues.

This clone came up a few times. DNA for the CDR3: TGTGCCAGCAGTCGAGCGGGAGTTGTAGATAATGAGCAGTTCTTC. Translating gives CASSRAGVVDNEQFF. V usage is TRBV4-2 and J usage is TRBJ2-1; 8 bases match TRBD2. This CDR3 has 15 amino acids. The germline gives CDR1 LGHNA, CDR2 YNFKEQ. J gave up 7 bases and V 6 bases, and 11 bases lay outside the gene matches.

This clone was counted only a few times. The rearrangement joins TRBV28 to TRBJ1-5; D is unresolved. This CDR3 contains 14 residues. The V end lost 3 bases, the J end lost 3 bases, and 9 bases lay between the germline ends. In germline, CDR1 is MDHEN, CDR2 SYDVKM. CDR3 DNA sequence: TGTGCCAGCAGTTTTAGCCAGATCAATCAGCCCCAGCATTTT. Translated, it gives CASSFSQINQPQHF.

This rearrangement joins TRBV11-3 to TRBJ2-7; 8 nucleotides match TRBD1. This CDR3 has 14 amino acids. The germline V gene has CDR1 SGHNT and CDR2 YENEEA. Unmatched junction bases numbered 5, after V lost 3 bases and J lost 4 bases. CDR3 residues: CASSLGQVPYEQYF. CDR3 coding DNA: TGTGCCAGCAGCTTGGGACAGGTCCCTTACGAGCAGTACTTC.

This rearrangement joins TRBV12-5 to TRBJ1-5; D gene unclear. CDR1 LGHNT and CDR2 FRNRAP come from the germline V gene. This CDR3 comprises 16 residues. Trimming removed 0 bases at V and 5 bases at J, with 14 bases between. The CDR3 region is CASGLVREGGDQPQHF. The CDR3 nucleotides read TGTGCTAGTGGTTTGGTACGAGAAGGAGGAGATCAGCCCCAGCATTTT.

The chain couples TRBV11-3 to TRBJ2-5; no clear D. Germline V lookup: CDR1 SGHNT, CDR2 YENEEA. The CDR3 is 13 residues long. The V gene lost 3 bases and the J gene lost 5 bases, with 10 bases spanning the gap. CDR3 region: CASSFGSQETQYF. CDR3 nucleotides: TGTGCCAGCAGCTTCGGGTCTCAGGAGACCCAGTACTTC.

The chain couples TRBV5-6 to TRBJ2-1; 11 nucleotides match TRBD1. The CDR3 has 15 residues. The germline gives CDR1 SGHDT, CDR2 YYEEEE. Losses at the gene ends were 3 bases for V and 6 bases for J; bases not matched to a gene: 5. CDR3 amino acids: CASSSGQGAANEQFF. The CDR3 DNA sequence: TGTGCCAGCAGCTCCGGACAGGGGGCGGCCAATGAGCAGTTCTTC.

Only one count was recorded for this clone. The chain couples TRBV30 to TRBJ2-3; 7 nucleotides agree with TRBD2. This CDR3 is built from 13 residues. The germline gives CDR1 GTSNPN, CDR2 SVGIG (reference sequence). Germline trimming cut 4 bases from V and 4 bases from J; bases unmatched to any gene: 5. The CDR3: CAWIGAGADTQYF. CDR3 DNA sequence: TGTGCCTGGATAGGGGCGGGGGCAGATACGCAGTATTTT.

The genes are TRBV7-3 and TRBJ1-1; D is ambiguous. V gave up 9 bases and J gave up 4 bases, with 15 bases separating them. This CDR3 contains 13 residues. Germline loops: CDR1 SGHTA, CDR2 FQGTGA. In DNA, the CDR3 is TGTGCCAGTGGGTCCGAGGCGGCCACTGAAGCTTTCTTT. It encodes CASGSEAATEAFF. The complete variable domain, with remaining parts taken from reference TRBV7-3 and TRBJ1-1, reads GAGVSQTPSNKVTEKGKYVELRCDPISGHTALYWYRQSLGQGPEFLIYFQGTGAADDSGLPNDRFFAVRPEGSVSTLKIQRTERGDSAVYLCASGSEAATEAFFGQGTRLTVV.

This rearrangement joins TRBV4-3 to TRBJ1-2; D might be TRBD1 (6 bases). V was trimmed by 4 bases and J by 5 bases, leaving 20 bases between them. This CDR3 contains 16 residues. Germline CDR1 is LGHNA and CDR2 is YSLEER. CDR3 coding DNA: TGCGCCAGCAGCCGAGGTCGCTCCAGACAGGAATATGGCTACACCTTC. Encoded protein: CASSRGRSRQEYGYTF.

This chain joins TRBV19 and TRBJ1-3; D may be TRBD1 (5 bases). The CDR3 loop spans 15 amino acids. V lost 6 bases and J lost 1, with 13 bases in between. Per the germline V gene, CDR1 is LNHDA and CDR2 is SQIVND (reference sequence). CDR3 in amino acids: CASSPGTNSGNTIYF. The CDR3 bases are TGTGCCAGTAGCCCGGGGACTAATTCTGGAAACACCATATATTTT.

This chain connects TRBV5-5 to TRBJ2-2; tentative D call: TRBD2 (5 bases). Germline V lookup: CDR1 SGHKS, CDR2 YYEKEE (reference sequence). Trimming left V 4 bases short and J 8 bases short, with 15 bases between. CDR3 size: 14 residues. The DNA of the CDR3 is TGTGCCAGCAGCCAAGATGGGGAGATAGGGGAGCTGTTTTTT. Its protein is CASSQDGEIGELFF.

CDR3 protein: CASRHRGGDYGYTF. Written as DNA, the CDR3 is TGTGCCAGCAGGCACAGGGGAGGTGACTATGGCTACACCTTC. This chain links TRBV7-2 with TRBJ1-2, with TRBD1 identical over 7 bases. Trimming removed 6 bases from V and 3 bases from J; junction bases left unmatched: 7. CDR1 and CDR2 (germline): SGHTA, FQGNSA. This CDR3 is built from 14 residues. Together with reference TRBV7-2 and TRBJ1-2, the CDR3 gives the full variable domain: GAGVSQSPSNKVTEKGKDVELRCDPISGHTALYWYRQSLGQGLEFLIYFQGNSAPDKSGLPSDRFSAERTGGSVSTLTIQRTQQEDSAVYLCASRHRGGDYGYTFGSGTRLTVV.

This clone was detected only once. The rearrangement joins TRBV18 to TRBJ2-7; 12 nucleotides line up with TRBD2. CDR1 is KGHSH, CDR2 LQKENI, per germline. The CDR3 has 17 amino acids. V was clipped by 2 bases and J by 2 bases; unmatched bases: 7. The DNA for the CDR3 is TGTGCCAGCTCACCAAGCAACGGACTAGCGGGGACCTACGAGCAGTACTTC. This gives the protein CASSPSNGLAGTYEQYF.

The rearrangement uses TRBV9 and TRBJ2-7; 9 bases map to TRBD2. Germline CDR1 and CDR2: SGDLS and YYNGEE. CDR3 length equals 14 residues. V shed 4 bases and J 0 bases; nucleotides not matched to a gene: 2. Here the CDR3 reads CASSPSGNSYEQYF. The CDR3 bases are TGTGCCAGCAGCCCTAGCGGGAACTCCTACGAGCAGTACTTC.

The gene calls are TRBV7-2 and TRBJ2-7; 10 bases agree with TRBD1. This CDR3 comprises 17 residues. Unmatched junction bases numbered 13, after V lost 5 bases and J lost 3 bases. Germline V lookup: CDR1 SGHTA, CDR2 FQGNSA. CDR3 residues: CASSIRQGAISGYEQYF. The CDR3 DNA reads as TGTGCCAGCAGCATAAGACAGGGGGCGATCTCCGGCTACGAGCAGTACTTC. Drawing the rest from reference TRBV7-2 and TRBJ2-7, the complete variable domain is GAGVSQSPSNKVTEKGKDVELRCDPISGHTALYWYRQSLGQGLEFLIYFQGNSAPDKSGLPSDRFSAERTGGSVSTLTIQRTQQEDSAVYLCASSIRQGAISGYEQYFGPGTRLTVT.

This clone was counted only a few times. CDR3 nucleotides: TGTGCCAGCAGCCCCAGACAGGCCGTGACTGCCTACGAGCAGTACTTC. Amino acid sequence: CASSPRQAVTAYEQYF. V is TRBV9 and J is TRBJ2-7, with D possibly TRBD1 on 6 matching bases. There are 16 residues in the CDR3. V was trimmed by 4 bases and J by 2 bases, leaving 19 bases between them. Germline CDR1 reads SGDLS; CDR2 reads YYNGEE.

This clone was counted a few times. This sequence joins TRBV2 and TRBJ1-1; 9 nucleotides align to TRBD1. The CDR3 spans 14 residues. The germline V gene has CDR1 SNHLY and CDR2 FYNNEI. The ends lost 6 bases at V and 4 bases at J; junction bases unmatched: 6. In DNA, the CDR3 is TGTGCCAGCAGAGCGGGACAGGGACTCACTGAAGCTTTCTTT. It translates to CASRAGQGLTEAFF.

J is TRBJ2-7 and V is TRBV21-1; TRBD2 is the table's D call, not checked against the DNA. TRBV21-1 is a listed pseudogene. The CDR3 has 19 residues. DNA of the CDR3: TGTGCCAGCAGCTTCCGCAGGGAGGCGACTAGCGAATACTCCTACGAGCAGTACTTC. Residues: CASSFRREATSEYSYEQYF.

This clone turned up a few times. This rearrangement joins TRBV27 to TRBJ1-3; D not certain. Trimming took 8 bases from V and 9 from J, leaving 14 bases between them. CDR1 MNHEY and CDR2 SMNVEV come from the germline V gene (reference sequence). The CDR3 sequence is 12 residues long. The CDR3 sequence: CASGDRDTTIYF. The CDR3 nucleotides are TGTGCCAGCGGAGACCGGGATACCACCATATATTTT.

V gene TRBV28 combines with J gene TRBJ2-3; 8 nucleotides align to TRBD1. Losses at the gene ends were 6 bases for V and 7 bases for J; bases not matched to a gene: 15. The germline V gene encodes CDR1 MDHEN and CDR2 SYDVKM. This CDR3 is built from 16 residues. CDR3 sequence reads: CASSNARDRIRYTQYF. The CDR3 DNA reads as TGTGCCAGCAGCAACGCCCGGGACAGGATCCGGTATACGCAGTATTTT.

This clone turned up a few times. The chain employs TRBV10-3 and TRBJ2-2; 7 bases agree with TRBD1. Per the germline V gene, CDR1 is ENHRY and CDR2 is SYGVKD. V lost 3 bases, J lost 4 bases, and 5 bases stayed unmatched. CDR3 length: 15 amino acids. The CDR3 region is CAISDQGGGTGELFF. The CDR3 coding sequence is TGTGCCATCAGTGATCAAGGGGGCGGCACCGGGGAGCTGTTTTTT.

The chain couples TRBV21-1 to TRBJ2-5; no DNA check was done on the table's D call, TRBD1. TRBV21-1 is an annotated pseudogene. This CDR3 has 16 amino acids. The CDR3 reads CASSKDSDSPKETQYF. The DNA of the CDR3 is TGTGCCAGCAGCAAAGACTCGGACAGTCCTAAAGAGACCCAGTACTTC.

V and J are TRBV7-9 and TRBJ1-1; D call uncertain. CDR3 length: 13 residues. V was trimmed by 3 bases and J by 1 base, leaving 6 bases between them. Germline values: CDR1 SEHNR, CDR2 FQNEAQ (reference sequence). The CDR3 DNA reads TGTGCCAGCAGCTTGGCGGCGAACACTGAAGCTTTCTTT. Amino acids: CASSLAANTEAFF.

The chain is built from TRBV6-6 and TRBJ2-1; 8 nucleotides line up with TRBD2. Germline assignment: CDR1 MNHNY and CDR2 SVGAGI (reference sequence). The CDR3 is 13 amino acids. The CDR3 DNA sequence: TGTGTCGTACTAGCGGTTTCCTACAATGAGCAGTTCTTC. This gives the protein CVVLAVSYNEQFF.

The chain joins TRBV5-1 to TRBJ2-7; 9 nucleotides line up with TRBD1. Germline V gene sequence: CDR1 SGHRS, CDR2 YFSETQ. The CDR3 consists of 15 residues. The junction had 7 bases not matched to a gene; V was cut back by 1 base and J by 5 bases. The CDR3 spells CASSLSGQGMDEQYF. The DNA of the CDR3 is TGCGCCAGCAGCTTGTCGGGACAGGGAATGGACGAGCAGTACTTC.

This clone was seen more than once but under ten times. In DNA form, the CDR3 reads TGTGCCAGCAGCTTAGAGGGACAGGTTTTTTCCTACGAGCAGTACTTC. Translating it yields CASSLEGQVFSYEQYF. This chain connects TRBV7-2 to TRBJ2-7, with 8 bases that match TRBD1. This CDR3 has 16 residues. The junction had 6 bases not matched to a gene; V was cut back by 1 base and J by 1 base. CDR1 is SGHTA and CDR2 is FQGNSA in the germline V gene.